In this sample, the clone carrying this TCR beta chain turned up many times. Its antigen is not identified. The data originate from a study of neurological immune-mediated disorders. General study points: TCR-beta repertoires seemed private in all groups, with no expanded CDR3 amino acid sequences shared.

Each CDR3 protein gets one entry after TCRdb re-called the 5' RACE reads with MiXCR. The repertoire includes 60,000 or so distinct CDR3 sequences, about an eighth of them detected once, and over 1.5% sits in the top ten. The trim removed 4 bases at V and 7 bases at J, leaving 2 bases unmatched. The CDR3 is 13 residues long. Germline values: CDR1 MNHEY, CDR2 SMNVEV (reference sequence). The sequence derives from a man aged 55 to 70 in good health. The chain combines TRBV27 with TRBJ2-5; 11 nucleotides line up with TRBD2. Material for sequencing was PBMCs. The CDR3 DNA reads TGTGCCAGCAGTTACGGGACTAGCGGGACCCAGTACTTC. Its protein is CASSYGTSGTQYF.